These T cell receptor beta chains were read from a single sample in a study of blood T cell repertoires in COVID-19. Measured with immunoSEQ multiplex PCR; TCRdb has only the in-frame clones, and not every one. The sample includes some 150,000 clones, about 82% seen only once; the top ten take 7% to 10%. Sequencing input: peripheral blood. The receptors originated from a woman aged 60-75 years with acute or convalescent COVID-19. CDR3s include the opening cysteine and the closing phenylalanine or tryptophan. The D gene is left open where the match is weak. Size is stated for part of the rows, as once, few or many counts, or as a class when the clone is expanded.

TRBJ2-2 | . | TRBV24-1 | . | CATSDLLNTGELFF | TGTGCCACCAGTGATTTACTTAACACCGGGGAGCTGTTTTTT
TRBJ2-1 | . | TRBV3-1/TRBV3-2 | TRBD2 | CASSPRIAGGPNEQFF | TGTGCCAGCAGCCCCCGGATTGCGGGGGGGCCCAATGAGCAGTTCTTC
TRBJ2-5 | . | TRBV5-1 | . | CASSPGQQETQYF | TGCGCCAGCAGCCCGGGACAACAAGAGACCCAGTACTTC
TRBJ2-7 | . | TRBV7-8 | . | CASSSPPGIYEQYF | TGTGCCAGCAGTTCGCCCCCGGGAATCTACGAGCAGTACTTC
TRBJ1-1 | . | TRBV28 | TRBD1 | CASSTWTGRKNTEAFF | TGTGCCAGCAGTACATGGACAGGGCGAAAGAACACTGAAGCTTTCTTT
TRBJ2-7 | . | TRBV6-1 | TRBD2 | CASRELAGGLTYEQYF | TGTGCCAGCAGGGAACTAGCGGGGGGGTTAACCTACGAGCAGTACTTC
TRBJ2-1 | . | TRBV19 | . | CASSIERGSSYNEQFF | TGTGCCAGTAGTATTGAACGGGGGAGCTCCTACAATGAGCAGTTCTTC
TRBJ2-5 | . | TRBV11-3 | . | CASSLVDTYREETQYF | TGTGCCAGCAGCTTAGTAGACACCTACCGCGAAGAGACCCAGTACTTC
TRBJ2-3 | . | TRBV6-5 | TRBD1 | CASRDRAGDTQYF | TGTGCCAGCAGAGACAGGGCAGGAGATACGCAGTATTTT
TRBJ1-1 | . | TRBV30 | . | CAWDLRRGSTEAFF | TGTGCCTGGGACCTCCGCCGGGGGAGCACTGAAGCTTTCTTT
TRBJ2-1 | once | TRBV19 | . | CASSIGGSPTSLNNEQFF | TGTGCCAGTAGTATAGGAGGATCTCCCACCAGTCTGAACAATGAGCAGTTCTTC
TRBJ1-1 | few | TRBV10-2 | TRBD1 | CASSELRQGTEAFF | TGCGCCAGCAGTGAGCTCCGACAGGGCACTGAAGCTTTCTTT
TRBJ2-1 | . | TRBV7-9 | TRBD2 | CASSPPAGRGGLEQFF | TGTGCCAGCAGCCCCCCCGCTGGGCGGGGGGGCCTTGAGCAGTTCTTC
TRBJ2-3 | many | TRBV5-4 | . | CASSLQGTMDTQYF | TGTGCCAGCAGCTTGCAGGGGACCATGGATACGCAGTATTTT
TRBJ2-2 | . | TRBV7-8 | . | CASSLADGPTSYGTGELFF | TGTGCCAGCAGCTTAGCCGATGGTCCGACTAGTTACGGCACCGGGGAGCTGTTTTTT
TRBJ1-1 | . | TRBV29-1 | . | CSVEDEGLMGFKVNTEAFF | TGCAGCGTTGAAGATGAGGGTTTAATGGGGTTCAAGGTGAACACTGAAGCTTTCTTT
TRBJ2-1 | . | TRBV18 | . | CASSPPAGRNYNEQFF | TGTGCCAGCTCACCACCCGCGGGGCGAAACTACAATGAGCAGTTCTTC
TRBJ1-5 | few | TRBV10-2 | TRBD1 | CASRGQYSNQPQHF | TGCGCCAGCAGGGGACAGTATAGCAATCAGCCCCAGCATTTT
TRBJ2-4 | . | TRBV6-5 | . | CASSTDRPNIQYF | TGTGCCAGCAGTACCGACAGGCCCAACATTCAGTACTTC
TRBJ2-1 | . | TRBV9 | TRBD2 | CASNLGGSSYNEQFF | TGTGCCAGCAACCTGGGGGGGAGCTCCTACAATGAGCAGTTCTTC
TRBJ2-2 | . | TRBV12-5 | TRBD2 | CASGPPRLAGGRTGELFF | TGTGCTAGTGGTCCCCCCCGACTAGCGGGGGGGCGCACCGGGGAGCTGTTTTTT
TRBJ2-3 | . | TRBV3-1/TRBV3-2 | . | CASSRRSNTQYF | TGTGCCAGCAGCCGGAGATCCAATACGCAGTATTTT
TRBJ1-6 | . | TRBV28 | . | CASRTENNSPLHF | TGTGCCAGCAGGACAGAGAACAATTCACCCCTCCACTTT
TRBJ2-1 | few | TRBV28 | . | CASSSESEQFF | TGTGCCAGCAGTTCTGAGAGTGAGCAGTTCTTC
TRBJ2-1 | . | TRBV28 | TRBD1 | CASSLTGTGVNEQFF | TGTGCCAGCAGTTTGACCGGGACAGGGGTAAATGAGCAGTTCTTC
TRBJ1-3 | . | TRBV28 | TRBD1 | CASSWTGQGLRNTIYF | TGTGCCAGCAGTTGGACGGGACAGGGGCTAAGAAACACCATATATTTT
TRBJ1-1 | once | TRBV28 | TRBD1 | CASSPLGAGGTRDTEAFF | TGTGCCAGCAGCCCTTTGGGGGCAGGGGGCACGAGGGATACTGAAGCTTTCTTT
TRBJ2-3 | . | TRBV3-1/TRBV3-2 | . | CASSPWRDTQYF | TGTGCCAGCAGCCCCTGGAGGGATACGCAGTATTTT
TRBJ1-1 | few | TRBV6-5 | TRBD1 | CASRAKDRAEVMAFF | TGTGCCAGCAGGGCGAAGGACAGGGCGGAGGTGATGGCTTTCTTT
TRBJ2-3 | . | TRBV4-1 | TRBD1 | CASSFRDRETDTQYF | TGCGCCAGCAGCTTCCGGGACAGGGAGACAGATACGCAGTATTTT
TRBJ1-2 | . | TRBV11-2 | TRBD1 | CASSSPPGQGLFYGYTF | TGTGCCAGCAGCTCCCCCCCCGGACAGGGTCTATTCTATGGCTACACCTTC
TRBJ2-4 | . | TRBV12-1 | . | CASSSEDRGHYF | TGTGCCAGCAGCTCCGAGGACAGGGGGCACTACTTC
TRBJ2-2 | . | TRBV5-6 | TRBD1 | CASSLAYRDRGTGELFF | TGTGCCAGCAGCTTGGCCTACCGGGACAGGGGCACCGGGGAGCTGTTTTTT
TRBJ1-5 | . | TRBV12-3/TRBV12-4 | . | CASSLGHGQPQHF | TGTGCCAGCAGCCTCGGACATGGGCAGCCCCAGCATTTT
TRBJ2-7 | . | TRBV19 | TRBD2 | CASSQTSGGEQYF | TGTGCCAGTAGCCAGACTAGCGGGGGCGAGCAGTACTTC
TRBJ2-5 | . | TRBV7-7 | TRBD1 | CASSSQGAVGETQYF | TGTGCTAGCAGCTCCCAGGGGGCTGTAGGAGAGACCCAGTACTTC
TRBJ1-5 | . | TRBV19 | . | CASSAQGMVNQPQHF | TGTGCCAGTAGTGCGCAGGGGATGGTTAATCAGCCCCAGCATTTT
TRBJ1-5 | . | TRBV30 | . | CAWGGVSNQPQHF | TGTGCCTGGGGGGGGGTCAGCAATCAGCCCCAGCATTTT
TRBJ2-1 | . | TRBV28 | . | CASRGGRLSYNEQFF | TGTGCCAGCAGAGGCGGGCGACTTTCCTACAATGAGCAGTTCTTC
TRBJ1-2 | . | TRBV5-1 | . | CASSSEQHYGYTF | TGCGCCAGCAGCTCAGAACAACACTATGGCTACACCTTC
TRBJ1-6 | . | TRBV3-1/TRBV3-2 | . | CASSQGGGSYNSPLHF | TGTGCCAGCAGCCAAGGAGGGGGCTCCTATAATTCACCCCTCCACTTT